A selection of T cell receptor beta chains follows, all from one sample in a study of blood T cell repertoires in COVID-19. TCRdb's copy holds only in-frame clones and misses some; the assay was immunoSEQ multiplex PCR. The repertoire consists of some 150,000 clones, with about four fifths occurring once and the leading ten covering 25% to 30%. Material for sequencing was peripheral blood. These receptors originate from a woman aged 55 to 70 with acute or convalescent COVID-19. Both conserved end residues are part of each CDR3. A D gene is named only where the DNA matches it firmly. Clone size is given for some rows only: seen once, a few or many times, or a class if the clone is expanded.

>TRBD2|TRBJ2-3|TRBV4-2|.
TGTGCCAGCAGCCACCAACCGGGTGCGGGGGATGGGGATACGCAGTATTTT
CASSHQPGAGDGDTQYF
>TRBD1|TRBJ1-2|TRBV11-2|few
TGTGCCAGCAGCTCTCGACAGGGGTCCTATGGCTACACCTTC
CASSSRQGSYGYTF
>.|TRBJ1-1|TRBV10-3|.
TGTGCCATCAGTGAGCCAAATAACGGACGGGGGATGACTGAAGCTTTCTTT
CAISEPNNGRGMTEAFF
>.|TRBJ2-7|TRBV2|.
TGTGCCAGCAGTGAAGGGGGGCCCCTCTACGAGCAGTACTTC
CASSEGGPLYEQYF
>TRBD1|TRBJ1-5|TRBV27|.
TGTGCCAGCAGTTTACACTTTCCTGATCAGACAGGGCGGAATCAGCCCCAGCATTTT
CASSLHFPDQTGRNQPQHF
>TRBD2|TRBJ2-3|TRBV9|.
TGTGCCAGCAGCGGTAGTGTCGGGGGGGCAATAGATACGCAGTATTTT
CASSGSVGGAIDTQYF
>TRBD1|TRBJ1-3|TRBV7-2|.
TGTGCCAGCAGTAACGGACAGGGAGGAAGGTTCTCTGGAAACACCATATATTTT
CASSNGQGGRFSGNTIYF
>TRBD1|TRBJ2-2|TRBV7-3|.
TGTGCCAGCAGCTGGGACAGGGGGAACGGGGAGCTGTTTTTT
CASSWDRGNGELFF
>.|TRBJ1-2|TRBV6-5|.
TGTGCCAGCAGCGAGCAGAGGGGGTCTAACTATGGCTACACCTTC
CASSEQRGSNYGYTF
>TRBD1|TRBJ1-1|TRBV3-1/TRBV3-2|.
TGTGCCAGCAGCCAAACACCGGGACAGACCATGAACACTGAAGCTTTCTTT
CASSQTPGQTMNTEAFF
>TRBD2|TRBJ2-3|TRBV28|.
TGTGCCAGCAGCCTGATCGTAGCGGGAGACACAGATACGCAGTATTTT
CASSLIVAGDTDTQYF
>TRBD2|TRBJ2-2|TRBV7-2|.
TGTGCCAGCAGCTTAGGACTAGCGGGGGGAAGGGGGGAGCTGTTTTTT
CASSLGLAGGRGELFF
>.|TRBJ2-5|TRBV18|.
TGTGCCAGCTCTCCGCTCCAGGGGAACCAAGAGACCCAGTACTTC
CASSPLQGNQETQYF
>.|TRBJ2-2|TRBV27|.
TGTGCCAGCAGTTTCAGAGGGGGAACCGGGGAGCTGTTTTTT
CASSFRGGTGELFF
>TRBD2|TRBJ2-2|TRBV18|.
TGTGCCAGCTCACGGAGGGAACTAGCGGGATCGAACACCGGGGAGCTGTTTTTT
CASSRRELAGSNTGELFF